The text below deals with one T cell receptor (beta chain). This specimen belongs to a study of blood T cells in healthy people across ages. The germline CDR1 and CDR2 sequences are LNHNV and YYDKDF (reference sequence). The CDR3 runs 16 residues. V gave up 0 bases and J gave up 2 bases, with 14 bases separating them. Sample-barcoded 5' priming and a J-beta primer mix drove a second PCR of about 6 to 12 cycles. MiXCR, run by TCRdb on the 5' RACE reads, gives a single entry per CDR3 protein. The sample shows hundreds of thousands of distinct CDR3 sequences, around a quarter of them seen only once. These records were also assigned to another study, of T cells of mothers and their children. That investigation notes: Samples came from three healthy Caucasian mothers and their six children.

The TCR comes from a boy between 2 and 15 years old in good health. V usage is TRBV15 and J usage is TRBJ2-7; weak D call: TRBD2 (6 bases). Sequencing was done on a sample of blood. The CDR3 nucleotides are TGTGCCACCAGCAGAGATGGGGCGGGACGCACCTACGAGCAGTACTTC. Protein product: CATSRDGAGRTYEQYF. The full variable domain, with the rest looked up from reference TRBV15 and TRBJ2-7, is DAMVIQNPRYQVTQFGKPVTLSCSQTLNHNVMYWYQQKSSQAPKLLFHYYDKDFNNEADTPDNFQSRRPNTSFCFLDIRSPGLGDTAMYLCATSRDGAGRTYEQYFGPGTRLTVT.